This entry lists 32 T cell receptor beta chains sequenced from one sample in a study of cytomegalovirus exposure and HLA in healthy donors. Sequencing used immunoSEQ multiplex PCR; TCRdb keeps in-frame clones, though not all of them. The sample has tens of thousands of clones, 96% seen once. The sample comprised PBMCs. The receptors originated from a woman younger than 30 in good health and CMV-seropositive.

V is TRBV27 and J is TRBJ2-1; D possibly corresponds to TRBD2 (5 bases). The CDR3 covers 14 residues. Germline CDR1 reads MNHEY; CDR2 reads SMNVEV (reference sequence). V lost 3 bases and J 8 bases, leaving 14 bases between the germline ends. CDR3 coding DNA: TGTGCCAGCAGTTTTCTTTCGGGGTCGGATGAGCAGTTCTTC. It codes for CASSFLSGSDEQFF.

The chain links TRBV5-4 to TRBJ2-7; a weak D match, TRBD1 (5 bases). The ends were cut back, 2 bases at V and 5 bases at J, with 11 bases in the middle. The germline CDR1 and CDR2 sequences are SGHNT and YYREEE (reference sequence). This CDR3 has 13 amino acids. CDR3 nucleotides: TGTGCCAGCAGCTTTAAGGGGCCGGACGAGCAGTACTTC. Amino acids: CASSFKGPDEQYF. Together with reference TRBV5-4 and TRBJ2-7, the CDR3 gives the full variable domain: ETGVTQSPTHLIKTRGQQVTLRCSSQSGHNTVSWYQQALGQGPQFIFQYYREEENGRGNFPPRFSGLQFPNYSSELNVNALELDDSALYLCASSFKGPDEQYFGPGTRLTVT.

V usage is TRBV7-2 and J usage is TRBJ1-1, with D possibly matching TRBD1 (5 bases). The length of the CDR3 is 13 residues. V gave up 5 bases and J gave up 2 bases, with 9 bases separating them. CDR1 is SGHTA, CDR2 FQGNSA, per germline. For the CDR3, the DNA is TGTGCCAGCAGCGCGCAGGGAAACACTGAAGCTTTCTTT. It specifies CASSAQGNTEAFF.

The rearrangement joins TRBV7-6 to TRBJ2-7, with 8 bases lining up with TRBD1. The V gene's germline CDR1 is SGHVS and CDR2 FNYEAQ. The V segment lost 5 bases and the J segment 2 bases; nucleotides outside the gene matches: 11. The CDR3 is 16 residues long. The DNA for the CDR3 is TGTGCCAGCAGCCCCCTTGAGGGACAGGATGCCTACGAGCAGTACTTC. This codes for CASSPLEGQDAYEQYF.

V usage is TRBV6-1 and J usage is TRBJ2-1, with TRBD2 matching over 10 bases. The CDR3 totals 16 residues. V dropped 4 bases and J dropped 3; count of bases not matched to a gene: 6. The V gene's germline CDR1 is MNHNS and CDR2 SASEGT. CDR3: CASSGRTSGYYNEQFF. The DNA of the CDR3 is TGTGCCAGCAGTGGGAGGACTAGCGGCTACTACAATGAGCAGTTCTTC.

The genes are TRBV7-9 and TRBJ2-7; tentatively, D is TRBD2 (6 bases). Looked up from germline, CDR1 is SEHNR and CDR2 is FQNEAQ (reference sequence). Trimming shortened V by 5 bases and J by 3 bases, and 17 bases separated the two germline ends. The CDR3 is 15 residues long. As DNA, the CDR3 is TGTGCCAGCAGCCCGACCGGGACTCCCAACTACGAGCAGTACTTC. It codes for CASSPTGTPNYEQYF.

The gene calls are TRBV21-1 and TRBJ2-3; the listed D gene, TRBD2, was not tested against the DNA. TRBV21-1 is flagged as a pseudogene. The CDR3 is made up of 14 amino acids. CDR3 loop: CASSTSGVTDTQYF. The CDR3 DNA reads as TGTGCCAGCAGCACTAGCGGGGTAACAGATACGCAGTATTTT.

The V gene is TRBV6-5, the J gene TRBJ2-5; weak D call: TRBD2 (6 bases). The CDR3 is 16 residues long. Trimming pared 2 bases from V and 4 bases from J, leaving 17 bases between. The V gene's germline CDR1 is MNHEY and CDR2 SVGAGI. The CDR3 DNA is TGTGCCAGCAGTTACCGTACGAGGGAGGCGAGAGAGACCCAGTACTTC. This encodes CASSYRTREARETQYF.

The chain is built from TRBV4-1 and TRBJ2-1, with 9 bases aligning to TRBD2. V gave up 6 bases and J gave up 3 bases; unmatched junction bases: 6. The CDR3 loop spans 15 amino acids. Per germline, CDR1 MGHRA and CDR2 YSYEKL. The CDR3 DNA reads as TGCGCCAGCAGTCGACTAGCGGATTTCTACAATGAGCAGTTCTTC. It translates to CASSRLADFYNEQFF.

The chain joins TRBV6-5 to TRBJ1-2; a possible D gene is TRBD1 (6 bases). Germline V gives CDR1 MNHEY, CDR2 SVGAGI. Trimming took 6 bases from V and 4 from J, leaving 18 bases between them. This CDR3 is 15 amino acids long. The CDR3: CASSLKQGPSYGYTF. The CDR3, as DNA: TGTGCCAGCAGCCTAAAACAGGGCCCATCCTATGGCTACACCTTC.

This chain connects TRBV5-1 to TRBJ2-5; 7 nucleotides agree with TRBD2. The CDR3 runs to 14 residues. The V gene's germline CDR1 is SGHRS and CDR2 YFSETQ. Unmatched junction bases numbered 3, after V lost 0 bases and J lost 4 bases. CDR3 loop: CASSLGAGSETQYF. The CDR3 coding sequence is TGCGCCAGCAGCTTGGGAGCGGGATCAGAGACCCAGTACTTC.

The chain joins TRBV5-1 to TRBJ2-7; D is possibly TRBD2 (6 bases). CDR1 and CDR2 from the germline V gene are SGHRS and YFSETQ. This CDR3 region has 16 residues. Between the trimmed V and J ends, which lost 2 bases and 2 bases, there was a span of 17 bases. CDR3 DNA: TGCGCCAGCAGCTTAACCCTCGGGACTCAGCCCTACGAGCAGTACTTC. It codes for CASSLTLGTQPYEQYF.

The count of this clone is one. This rearrangement joins TRBV7-9 to TRBJ2-7; D is perhaps TRBD2 (6 bases). CDR3 size: 14 residues. Germline CDR1 reads SEHNR; CDR2 reads FQNEAQ (reference sequence). The ends were cut back, 5 bases at V and 2 bases at J, with 13 bases in the middle. CDR3 region: CASSLGGTTYEQYF. The CDR3 DNA follows: TGTGCCAGCAGCCTGGGGGGAACTACCTACGAGCAGTACTTC.

The V call is TRBV19, the J call TRBJ2-3, with a possible D match to TRBD1 (5 bases). Per the germline V gene, CDR1 is LNHDA and CDR2 is SQIVND (reference sequence). V dropped 2 bases and J dropped 6 bases, with 12 bases sitting between them. The CDR3 is made up of 14 amino acids. The CDR3 here is CASSIFQGRDTQYF. The CDR3 bases are TGTGCCAGTAGTATATTTCAGGGCCGGGATACGCAGTATTTT.

This sequence joins TRBV7-2 and TRBJ2-5; TRBD2 matches 8 bases. The germline CDR1 and CDR2 sequences are SGHTA and FQGNSA. With 1 base clipped from V and 5 bases from J, the junction kept 6 bases outside the gene matches. The CDR3 spans 15 residues. Here the CDR3 reads CASSLVGTRHETQYF. CDR3 sequence (DNA): TGTGCCAGCAGCTTAGTCGGGACTAGACATGAGACCCAGTACTTC. The full variable domain, its missing parts supplied by reference TRBV7-2 and TRBJ2-5, is GAGVSQSPSNKVTEKGKDVELRCDPISGHTALYWYRQSLGQGLEFLIYFQGNSAPDKSGLPSDRFSAERTGGSVSTLTIQRTQQEDSAVYLCASSLVGTRHETQYFGPGTRLLVL.

V and J are TRBV28 and TRBJ1-2; 7 bases agree with TRBD1. The germline V gene has CDR1 MDHEN and CDR2 SYDVKM. This CDR3 contains 15 residues. V trimming: 5 bases; J trimming: 6 bases; junction bases outside the gene matches: 12. This CDR3 reads CASSSFGTAVDGYTF. The CDR3 DNA reads TGTGCCAGCAGTAGTTTCGGGACAGCCGTGGATGGCTACACCTTC.

The rearrangement uses TRBV19 and TRBJ2-7, with a possible D match to TRBD1 (6 bases). The CDR3 spans 15 residues. Germline CDR1 and CDR2: LNHDA and SQIVND (reference sequence). The V end lost 1 base, the J end lost 3 bases, and 13 bases lay between the germline ends. The CDR3 loop is CASSIVGAGDYEQYF. The CDR3 coding sequence is TGTGCCAGTAGTATAGTGGGGGCAGGGGACTACGAGCAGTACTTC.

This chain connects TRBV4-2 to TRBJ2-7, with 9 nucleotides matching TRBD2. Germline lookup yields CDR1 LGHNA and CDR2 YNFKEQ. The CDR3 loop spans 15 amino acids. Unmatched junction bases numbered 3, after V lost 1 base and J lost 2 bases. CDR3 loop: CASSQALAGPYEQYF. In DNA form, the CDR3 reads TGTGCCAGCAGCCAAGCACTAGCGGGCCCCTACGAGCAGTACTTC.

The rearrangement uses TRBV28 and TRBJ1-2; maybe TRBD1 (5 bases). Per the germline V gene, CDR1 is MDHEN and CDR2 is SYDVKM. The CDR3 covers 11 residues. The V end lost 5 bases, the J end lost 13 bases, and 14 bases lay between the germline ends. The CDR3 sequence: CASSLTGESTF. Written as DNA, the CDR3 is TGTGCCAGCAGTCTAACAGGCGAGTCCACCTTC.

Here the CDR3 reads CASTAYGQGMGEQYF. The CDR3, as DNA: TGTGCCAGCACCGCGTATGGCCAGGGGATGGGCGAGCAGTACTTC. The chain employs TRBV6-5 and TRBJ2-7, with D possibly being TRBD1 (6 bases). The germline CDR1 and CDR2 sequences are MNHEY and SVGAGI. V was shortened by 7 bases and J by 6 bases, with 22 bases between the two germline ends. The CDR3 consists of 15 residues.

This chain links TRBV6-1 with TRBJ2-7; 12 nucleotides match TRBD2. This CDR3 comprises 19 residues. In germline, CDR1 is MNHNS, CDR2 SASEGT. Trimming removed 5 bases from V and 2 bases from J; junction bases left unmatched: 16. CDR3 nucleotide sequence: TGTGCCAGCAGTAAAGGCCCGGGACTAGCGGGTCTGGGGGCCTACGAGCAGTACTTC. Amino acid sequence: CASSKGPGLAGLGAYEQYF.

This clone was seen once. The V call is TRBV14, the J call TRBJ1-2; 7 positions match TRBD1. The CDR3 length is 17 residues. The J segment lost 2 bases and the V segment lost 3 bases, leaving 12 bases of the junction unmatched. Germline CDR1 and CDR2: SGHDN and FVKESK. CDR3 in amino acids: CASSHETGQATNYGYTF. CDR3 in DNA: TGTGCCAGCAGCCACGAAACCGGACAGGCCACAAACTATGGCTACACCTTC. Full variable domain (rest looked up from reference TRBV14 and TRBJ1-2): EAGVTQFPSHSVIEKGQTVTLRCDPISGHDNLYWYRRVMGKEIKFLLHFVKESKQDESGMPNNRFLAERTGGTYSTLKVQPAELEDSGVYFCASSHETGQATNYGYTFGSGTRLTVV.

CDR3 sequence reads: CASSQAQTVLSGNTIYF. The DNA for the CDR3 is TGCGCCAGCAGCCAAGCCCAGACAGTACTCTCTGGAAACACCATATATTTT. The chain joins TRBV4-3 to TRBJ1-3, with a tentative D call TRBD1 (5 bases). Deletions cut 1 base from V and 0 bases from J, with 13 bases between. CDR3 length equals 17 residues. Germline-derived CDR1 and CDR2 are LGHNA and YSLEER.

The J gene is TRBJ2-7, the V gene TRBV6-5, with D possibly TRBD2 on 5 matching bases. V was trimmed by 1 base and J by 7 bases, leaving 14 bases between them. This CDR3 has 14 amino acids. The germline gives CDR1 MNHEY, CDR2 SVGAGI. In DNA, the CDR3 is TGTGCCAGCAGTTACTTTGCCTCAACGGGGGAGCAGTACTTC. Its translation: CASSYFASTGEQYF.

The chain links TRBV5-1 to TRBJ2-2; the match to TRBD1 covers 8 bases. Germline loops: CDR1 SGHRS, CDR2 YFSETQ. The CDR3 runs 17 residues. Trimming removed 0 bases from V and 0 bases from J; junction bases left unmatched: 4. CDR3 in amino acids: CASSLEDRAPNTGELFF. DNA for the CDR3: TGCGCCAGCAGCTTGGAGGACAGGGCGCCGAACACCGGGGAGCTGTTTTTT.

J is TRBJ2-5 and V is TRBV4-1, with a weak D call TRBD2 (5 bases). The CDR3 has 15 amino acids. V lost 1 base and J 1 base, leaving 10 bases between the germline ends. Germline V gives CDR1 MGHRA, CDR2 YSYEKL. The CDR3 DNA reads TGCGCCAGCAGCCAAGCTTGGCGGGTCCAAGAGACCCAGTACTTC. Residues: CASSQAWRVQETQYF.

V is TRBV28 and J is TRBJ1-2; D might be TRBD1 (6 bases). Germline V gene lookup returns CDR1 MDHEN and CDR2 SYDVKM. The CDR3 consists of 14 residues. The V and J ends lost 3 bases and 2 bases respectively, with 10 bases between them. In DNA form, the CDR3 reads TGTGCCAGCAGTTTCTACAGGGAAAACTATGGCTACACCTTC. The encoded protein is CASSFYRENYGYTF.

The genes are TRBV20-1 and TRBJ2-1; the match to TRBD1 covers 10 bases. CDR1 is DFQATT, CDR2 SNEGSKA, per germline (reference sequence). Unmatched junction bases numbered 6, after V lost 5 bases and J lost 14 bases. This CDR3 is 11 amino acids long. CDR3 bases: TGCAGTGCTCCCGGGACAGGGGTTGAGTTCTTC. It encodes CSAPGTGVEFF.

CDR3 nucleotides: TGTGCCAGCTCACCACCTCTTGTGCAGGGTTCTAGCGAGCAGTACTTC. Its translation: CASSPPLVQGSSEQYF. The chain carries TRBV18 and TRBJ2-7; perhaps TRBD1 as D (5 bases). Germline V gene data show CDR1 as KGHSH and CDR2 as LQKENI. This CDR3 comprises 16 residues. The V and J ends lost 0 bases and 6 bases respectively, with 18 bases between them.

The J gene is TRBJ2-2, the V gene TRBV7-9; 12 nucleotides line up with TRBD2. Per germline, CDR1 SEHNR and CDR2 FQNEAQ (reference sequence). This CDR3 region has 16 residues. V lost 1 base, J lost 5 bases, and 2 bases stayed unmatched. CDR3 residues: CASSLGLAGVTGELFF. In nucleotides, the CDR3 is TGTGCCAGCAGCTTAGGACTAGCGGGAGTAACCGGGGAGCTGTTTTTT.

This clone was detected once. The chain has TRBV6-5 and TRBJ2-7; D is ambiguous. Trimming shortened V by 0 bases and J by 6 bases, and 9 bases separated the two germline ends. Germline CDR1 MNHEY, CDR2 SVGAGI. CDR3 length: 13 residues. The CDR3 here is CASSYSTSIEQYF. The DNA of the CDR3 is TGTGCCAGCAGTTACTCGACTTCGATCGAGCAGTACTTC.

This clone was found once. J is TRBJ1-1 and V is TRBV7-9; D perhaps matches TRBD1 (6 bases). This CDR3 contains 16 residues. The V end was cut by 5 bases, the J end by 5 bases, with 21 bases between. In germline, CDR1 is SEHNR, CDR2 FQNEAQ (reference sequence). DNA of the CDR3: TGTGCCAGCAGCCCACACTTAACAGGGTTGAGGACTGAAGCTTTCTTT. Residues: CASSPHLTGLRTEAFF.